This entry lists 14 T cell receptor beta chains sequenced from one sample in a study of blood T cell repertoires in COVID-19. Here immunoSEQ multiplex PCR was the method, and the copy in TCRdb shows in-frame clones only, minus some. The repertoire holds about 99,000 clones, with approximately 84% as singletons. The sequencing sample was made of peripheral blood. These receptors were obtained from a man in his sixties with acute or convalescent COVID-19.

A few counts support this clone. The rearrangement joins TRBV5-6 to TRBJ2-3; D remains unclear. In germline, CDR1 is SGHDT, CDR2 YYEEEE. Trimming took 4 bases from V and 0 from J, leaving 3 bases between them. The CDR3 contains 12 residues. This CDR3 reads CASSPSTDTQYF. The DNA of the CDR3 is TGTGCCAGCAGCCCTAGCACAGATACGCAGTATTTT.

The gene calls are TRBV18 and TRBJ1-1, with a possible D match to TRBD1 (6 bases). The CDR3 runs to 11 residues. V was pared by 6 bases and J by 11 bases, with 13 bases between. The V gene's germline CDR1 is KGHSH and CDR2 LQKENI. Here the CDR3 DNA reads TGTGCCAGCTCCCGTCGGGACAACGCTTTCTTT. This translates into CASSRRDNAFF.

V usage is TRBV5-1 and J usage is TRBJ2-7; D is ambiguous. There are 13 residues in the CDR3. Germline V gene data show CDR1 as SGHRS and CDR2 as YFSETQ. V shed 2 bases and J shed 1 base, with 7 bases lying between them. The CDR3 region is CASSFPGSYEQYF. The CDR3 DNA reads TGCGCCAGCAGCTTCCCCGGGTCCTACGAGCAGTACTTC. Using reference TRBV5-1 and TRBJ2-7 for the parts outside the CDR3, the full variable domain is KAGVTQTPRYLIKTRGQQVTLSCSPISGHRSVSWYQQTPGQGLQFLFEYFSETQRNKGNFPGRFSGRQFSNSRSEMNVSTLELGDSALYLCASSFPGSYEQYFGPGTRLTVT.

For the CDR3, the DNA is TGCGCCAGCAGCTCGTATAGCGGGAGAGGCACCGGGGAGCTGTTTTTT. This codes for CASSSYSGRGTGELFF. V usage is TRBV5-1 and J usage is TRBJ2-2, with 9 bases identical to TRBD2. The germline gives CDR1 SGHRS, CDR2 YFSETQ. This CDR3 has 16 residues. V dropped 3 bases and J dropped 4; count of bases not matched to a gene: 7.

The chain is built from TRBV18 and TRBJ1-1; TRBD1 matches at 10 bases. The CDR3 contains 15 residues. V lost 3 bases, J lost 2 bases, and 3 bases stayed unmatched. Germline V gene data show CDR1 as KGHSH and CDR2 as LQKENI. This CDR3 is CASSPGQGVNTEAFF. The CDR3 DNA follows: TGTGCCAGCTCACCCGGACAGGGGGTTAACACTGAAGCTTTCTTT.

The chain is built from TRBV28 and TRBJ2-7, with a possible D match to TRBD1 (5 bases). The CDR3 has 17 amino acids. The germline V and J ends were trimmed by 5 bases and 6 bases, with 26 bases remaining between them. Germline V lookup: CDR1 MDHEN, CDR2 SYDVKM. CDR3 DNA: TGTGCCAGCAGTCCCCAATCCCCCTCCCTACTGGGGCCCGAGCAGTACGTC. This translates into CASSPQSPSLLGPEQYV.

V is TRBV10-3 and J is TRBJ1-5; TRBD1 agrees at 10 bases. This CDR3 region has 15 residues. V was clipped by 2 bases and J by 4 bases; unmatched bases: 2. CDR1 is ENHRY and CDR2 is SYGVKD in the germline V gene. The CDR3 loop reads CAISERGQGNQPQHF. DNA of the CDR3: TGTGCCATCAGTGAGCGGGGACAGGGGAATCAGCCCCAGCATTTT.

The rearrangement links TRBV3-1 (or the pseudogene TRBV3-2) to TRBJ2-5, with a weak D call TRBD1 (6 bases). Trimming left V 0 bases short and J 4 bases short, with 15 bases between. The length of the CDR3 is 16 residues. Germline V gene sequence: CDR1 LGHDT, CDR2 YNNKEL (reference sequence). CDR3 sequence reads: CASSQEVQGRGETQYF. DNA for the CDR3: TGTGCCAGCAGCCAAGAAGTTCAGGGGCGAGGAGAGACCCAGTACTTC.

V gene TRBV29-1 combines with J gene TRBJ1-5, with D possibly TRBD1 on 6 matching bases. Trimming took off 3 bases at V and 7 bases at J, with 16 bases between the two ends. CDR1 and CDR2 from the germline V gene are SQVTM and ANQGSEA. This CDR3 contains 14 residues. The CDR3 coding sequence is TGCAGCGTTGATACAGGGTGGGAAGGACAGCCCCAGCATTTT. It codes for CSVDTGWEGQPQHF. Full variable domain (missing parts from reference TRBV29-1 and TRBJ1-5): SAVISQKPSRDICQRGTSLTIQCQVDSQVTMMFWYRQQPGQSLTLIATANQGSEATYESGFVIDKFPISRPNLTFSTLTVSNMSPEDSSIYLCSVDTGWEGQPQHFGDGTRLSIL.

The V and J genes are TRBV30 and TRBJ1-5; no reliable D call. The germline gives CDR1 GTSNPN, CDR2 SVGIG (reference sequence). V shed 0 bases and J shed 2 bases, with 11 bases lying between them. The length of the CDR3 is 15 residues. The CDR3 sequence: CAWSVRGRGNQPQHF. DNA of the CDR3: TGTGCCTGGAGTGTACGAGGCCGTGGCAATCAGCCCCAGCATTTT.

This clone was seen just once. The chain couples TRBV7-9 to TRBJ1-2; 7 positions match TRBD1. The V gene's germline CDR1 is SEHNR and CDR2 FQNEAQ (reference sequence). V dropped 1 base and J dropped 8; count of bases not matched to a gene: 7. The CDR3 is 14 residues long. The CDR3 region is CASSLGQGVKGYTF. The CDR3 region has the DNA TGTGCCAGCAGCTTAGGACAGGGAGTCAAGGGCTACACCTTC.

The genes are TRBV7-9 and TRBJ2-2, with 9 bases lining up with TRBD2. CDR3 length: 16 residues. From germline, CDR1 is SEHNR and CDR2 FQNEAQ (reference sequence). The trim removed 0 bases at V and 8 bases at J, leaving 7 bases unmatched. DNA of the CDR3: TGTGCCAGCAGCTTAGCGATAGCGGGAGTCTCTGGGGAGCTGTTTTTT. Protein product: CASSLAIAGVSGELFF.

The rearrangement uses TRBV19 and TRBJ1-5; 8 nucleotides line up with TRBD1. The germline V gene has CDR1 LNHDA and CDR2 SQIVND (reference sequence). CDR3 length: 15 amino acids. V shed 8 bases and J 5 bases; nucleotides not matched to a gene: 11. In nucleotides, the CDR3 is TGTGCCAGTTCGGTAGTACAGGGGGGAGATCAGCCCCAGCATTTT. Protein product: CASSVVQGGDQPQHF.

This clone has a single count. The J gene is TRBJ1-1, the V gene TRBV25-1; 7 bases agree with TRBD1. The CDR3 loop spans 15 amino acids. Germline CDR1 reads MGHDK; CDR2 reads SYGVNS. Trimming cost V 2 bases and J 1 base; bases outside gene matches: 4. The CDR3 here is CASSEPGQANTEAFF. The DNA for the CDR3 is TGTGCCAGCAGTGAACCCGGACAGGCGAACACTGAAGCTTTCTTT. Drawing the rest from reference TRBV25-1 and TRBJ1-1, the complete variable domain is EADIYQTPRYLVIGTGKKITLECSQTMGHDKMYWYQQDPGMELHLIHYSYGVNSTEKGDLSSESTVSRIRTEHFPLTLESARPSHTSQYLCASSEPGQANTEAFFGQGTRLTVV.